These 20 T cell receptor beta chains came from one sample sequenced in a study of technical replicates of blood from several donors listed by TCRdb under 2017. The library was obtained by the immunoSEQ multiplex PCR assay. The immuneACCESS repertoire file appears here via TCRdb, limited to in-frame rearrangements. These files lack a portion of the clones; in checked studies, under half of the deficit traces to unresolved V genes, and the cause of the others is not known. Within this sample are about 76,000 clones, with approximately 86% of them counted one time only. The ten largest clonotypes hold approximately 5% of the sample. Material for sequencing was PBMCs. The receptor set was obtained from a human donor in good health. Some clones in this sample may be carry-over from other donors' samples.

This sequence joins TRBV7-9 and TRBJ2-1; TRBD1 agrees at 9 bases. Per the germline V gene, CDR1 is SEHNR and CDR2 is FQNEAQ (reference sequence). Trimming took 3 bases from V and 0 from J; bases not matched to a gene: 3. The CDR3 runs to 16 residues. The CDR3 nucleotides read TGTGCCAGCAGCTTCACAGGGGGCGGCTCCTACAATGAGCAGTTCTTC. It is translated as CASSFTGGGSYNEQFF.

The chain uses TRBV12-5 and TRBJ2-3; the match to TRBD2 covers 7 bases. CDR3 size: 16 residues. Per germline, CDR1 LGHNT and CDR2 FRNRAP. V lost 0 bases and J lost 4; bases outside the gene matches: 7. Here the CDR3 reads CASGLVLREMSDTQYF. CDR3 coding DNA: TGTGCTAGTGGTTTGGTACTGCGGGAGATGTCAGATACGCAGTATTTT. The entire variable domain, with the rest obtained from reference TRBV12-5 and TRBJ2-3, is as follows: DARVTQTPRHKVTEMGQEVTMRCQPILGHNTVFWYRQTMMQGLELLAYFRNRAPLDDSGMPKDRFSAEMPDATLATLKIQPSEPRDSAVYFCASGLVLREMSDTQYFGPGTRLTVL.

The chain links TRBV10-3 to TRBJ1-5; D is unresolved. Germline CDR1 ENHRY, CDR2 SYGVKD. The V and J ends lost 0 bases and 3 bases respectively, with 9 bases between them. The CDR3 totals 15 residues. The CDR3 bases are TGTGCCATCAGTGAGTCATCCAGTTTCAATCAGCCCCAGCATTTT. It translates to CAISESSSFNQPQHF.

The chain employs TRBV7-2 and TRBJ2-1, with 8 nucleotides matching TRBD1. The CDR3 consists of 15 residues. CDR1 is SGHTA, CDR2 FQGNSA, per germline. Trimming at V came to 1 base and at J to 6 bases, leaving 5 bases not matched to a gene. CDR3 bases: TGTGCCAGCAGCTTAGGCGGACAGGGTGCCAATGAGCAGTTCTTC. As protein: CASSLGGQGANEQFF.

The chain couples TRBV18 to TRBJ2-7; no clear D. The CDR3 totals 12 residues. Trimming pared 5 bases from V and 2 bases from J, leaving 7 bases between. Per germline, CDR1 KGHSH and CDR2 LQKENI. Here the CDR3 reads CASSITTYEQYF. The CDR3 region has the DNA TGTGCCAGCTCAATCACTACCTACGAGCAGTACTTC.

The chain couples TRBV18 to TRBJ2-3; unclear D gene. The CDR3 is made up of 14 amino acids. V was shortened by 6 bases and J by 0 bases, with 10 bases between the two germline ends. The germline V gene encodes CDR1 KGHSH and CDR2 LQKENI. CDR3 residues: CASSPPTSTDTQYF. CDR3 in DNA: TGTGCCAGCTCCCCGCCCACTAGCACAGATACGCAGTATTTT.

The chain uses TRBV7-2 and TRBJ2-3, with 8 bases fitting TRBD2. With 6 bases clipped from V and 0 bases from J, the junction kept 5 bases outside the gene matches. The V gene's germline CDR1 is SGHTA and CDR2 FQGNSA. The CDR3 loop spans 15 amino acids. CDR3 sequence (DNA): TGTGCCAGCAGGCCGGGAGGGACTAGCACAGATACGCAGTATTTT. Translation gives CASRPGGTSTDTQYF.

The table lists this clone with a count of one. The rearrangement links TRBV7-3 to TRBJ2-3; D possibly corresponds to TRBD2 (6 bases). Germline lookup yields CDR1 SGHTA and CDR2 FQGTGA. This CDR3 region has 15 residues. The ends were cut back, 2 bases at V and 5 bases at J, with 14 bases in the middle. The CDR3 is CASSLLGGPQDTQYF. In DNA, the CDR3 is TGTGCCAGCAGCTTACTTGGAGGGCCTCAAGATACGCAGTATTTT.

The table lists this clone with a count of one. The chain has TRBV5-8 and TRBJ1-2; TRBD1 is a possible D gene (5 bases). V shed 6 bases and J shed 7 bases, with 16 bases lying between them. This CDR3 contains 13 residues. CDR1 is SGHTS, CDR2 YDEGEE, per germline. The chain's CDR3 is CASTLGVLGGYTF. The CDR3 nucleotides are TGTGCCAGCACCTTAGGGGTGTTAGGTGGCTACACCTTC.

This clone was recorded only once. V usage is TRBV2 and J usage is TRBJ2-5, with D possibly TRBD1 on 5 matching bases. The CDR3 is 13 amino acids. The germline V gene has CDR1 SNHLY and CDR2 FYNNEI. Trimming took 7 bases from V and 3 from J, leaving 12 bases between them. The CDR3 sequence: CASIRGREETQYF. The CDR3 DNA is TGTGCCAGCATACGAGGCAGGGAAGAGACCCAGTACTTC.

The rearrangement uses TRBV5-8 and TRBJ1-5; D remains ambiguous. Trimming shortened V by 4 bases and J by 9 bases, and 17 bases separated the two germline ends. The CDR3 covers 14 residues. Germline V gives CDR1 SGHTS, CDR2 YDEGEE. CDR3 residues: CASSERETRTPQHF. CDR3 sequence (DNA): TGTGCCAGCAGCGAGAGGGAGACCCGGACGCCCCAGCATTTT.

This clone was counted between two and nine times. This chain uses TRBV5-4 with TRBJ1-4, with 10 nucleotides matching TRBD1. Per the germline V gene, CDR1 is SGHNT and CDR2 is YYREEE (reference sequence). V lost 5 bases and J lost 7; bases outside the gene matches: 8. The CDR3 runs 15 residues. CDR3 coding DNA: TGTGCCAGCAGACCTGACAGGGGGCCTAGTGAAAAACTGTTTTTT. It codes for CASRPDRGPSEKLFF. Full variable domain (missing parts from reference TRBV5-4 and TRBJ1-4): ETGVTQSPTHLIKTRGQQVTLRCSSQSGHNTVSWYQQALGQGPQFIFQYYREEENGRGNFPPRFSGLQFPNYSSELNVNALELDDSALYLCASRPDRGPSEKLFFGSGTQLSVL.

CDR3 in amino acids: CASSYRDRVGGYTF. CDR3 DNA: TGTGCCAGCAGTTACCGCGACAGGGTAGGAGGCTACACCTTC. The rearrangement joins TRBV6-5 to TRBJ1-2, with TRBD1 matching 7 bases. J was trimmed by 8 bases and V by 2 bases; bases with no gene match: 8. Germline loops: CDR1 MNHEY, CDR2 SVGAGI. The CDR3 consists of 14 residues.

The rearrangement joins TRBV4-3 to TRBJ1-6; tentatively, D is TRBD1 (5 bases). Trimming cost V 0 bases and J 8 bases, with 11 bases left between them. CDR1 is LGHNA and CDR2 is YSLEER in the germline V gene. CDR3 length: 15 residues. The CDR3 protein is CASSQEARVYSPLHF. In nucleotides, the CDR3 is TGCGCCAGCAGCCAAGAAGCCAGGGTCTATTCACCCCTCCACTTT.

The genes are TRBV4-1 and TRBJ2-7, with D possibly matching TRBD2 (6 bases). Looked up from germline, CDR1 is MGHRA and CDR2 is YSYEKL. The CDR3 is 14 residues long. V was cut by 2 bases and J by 2 bases, with 10 bases left in between. In nucleotides, the CDR3 is TGCGCCAGCAGCCAAACGACTAGTGCCTACGAGCAGTACTTC. It is translated as CASSQTTSAYEQYF.

The rearrangement links TRBV7-3 to TRBJ1-1, with unresolved D. Germline V lookup: CDR1 SGHTA, CDR2 FQGTGA. Trimming took 2 bases from V and 1 from J, leaving 5 bases between them. The CDR3 loop spans 13 amino acids. The CDR3 protein is CASSLYGNTEAFF. Here the CDR3 DNA reads TGTGCCAGCAGCTTATACGGGAACACTGAAGCTTTCTTT. Drawing the rest from reference TRBV7-3 and TRBJ1-1, the complete variable domain is GAGVSQTPSNKVTEKGKYVELRCDPISGHTALYWYRQSLGQGPEFLIYFQGTGAADDSGLPNDRFFAVRPEGSVSTLKIQRTERGDSAVYLCASSLYGNTEAFFGQGTRLTVV.

With respect to this clone: One end of the junction varies from germline; a read error may be responsible. This sequence joins TRBV5-4 and TRBJ1-1; maybe TRBD1 (5 bases). Germline lookup yields CDR1 SGHNT and CDR2 YYREEE (reference sequence). The length of the CDR3 is 15 residues. The CDR3 nucleotides are TGCGCCAGCAGCCAAGACACAGGCTTAAACACTGAAGCTTTCTTT. It encodes CASSQDTGLNTEAFF.

This rearrangement joins TRBV9 to TRBJ1-1; 7 positions agree with TRBD1. Germline CDR1 reads SGDLS; CDR2 reads YYNGEE. This CDR3 is built from 14 residues. J gave up 2 bases and V 4 bases, and 5 bases lay outside the gene matches. CDR3 sequence (DNA): TGTGCCAGCAGCCTACAGGGGATAAACACTGAAGCTTTCTTT. This sequence encodes CASSLQGINTEAFF. The full variable domain, rest sourced from reference TRBV9 and TRBJ1-1, is DSGVTQTPKHLITATGQRVTLRCSPRSGDLSVYWYQQSLDQGLQFLIQYYNGEERAKGNILERFSAQQFPDLHSELNLSSLELGDSALYFCASSLQGINTEAFFGQGTRLTVV.

This chain links TRBV27 with TRBJ2-5; 9 bases align to TRBD1. The germline V gene encodes CDR1 MNHEY and CDR2 SMNVEV (reference sequence). This CDR3 spans 14 amino acids. V lost 6 bases and J lost 3; bases outside the gene matches: 5. The CDR3 loop reads CASRPGQGKETQYF. The CDR3 DNA sequence: TGTGCCAGCAGACCGGGACAGGGAAAAGAGACCCAGTACTTC.

This chain joins TRBV7-9 and TRBJ2-5, with unresolved D. V lost 2 bases and J 1 base, leaving 8 bases between the germline ends. CDR1 is SEHNR and CDR2 is FQNEAQ in the germline V gene (reference sequence). The CDR3 totals 14 residues. The CDR3 sequence: CASSLTVFQETQYF. As DNA, the CDR3 is TGTGCCAGCAGCTTAACTGTATTCCAAGAGACCCAGTACTTC.